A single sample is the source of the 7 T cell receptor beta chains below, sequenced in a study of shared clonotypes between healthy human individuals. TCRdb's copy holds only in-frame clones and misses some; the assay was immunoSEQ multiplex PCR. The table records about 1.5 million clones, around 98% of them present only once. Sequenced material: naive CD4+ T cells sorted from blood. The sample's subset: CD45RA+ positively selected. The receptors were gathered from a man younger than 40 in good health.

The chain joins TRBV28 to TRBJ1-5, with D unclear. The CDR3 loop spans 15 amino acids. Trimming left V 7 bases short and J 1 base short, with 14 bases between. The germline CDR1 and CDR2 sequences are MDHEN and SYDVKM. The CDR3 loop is CASNSPPGSNQPQHF. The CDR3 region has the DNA TGTGCCAGCAATTCCCCGCCCGGGAGCAATCAGCCCCAGCATTTT.

CDR3 sequence (DNA): TGCGCCAGCAGCTTGGATGGTCGTGGAGATGAGCAGTTCTTC. Residues: CASSLDGRGDEQFF. The chain recombines TRBV5-1 with TRBJ2-1; D is unresolved. The CDR3 is 14 amino acids. CDR1 SGHRS and CDR2 YFSETQ come from the germline V gene. The germline V and J ends were trimmed by 0 bases and 8 bases, with 12 bases remaining between them.

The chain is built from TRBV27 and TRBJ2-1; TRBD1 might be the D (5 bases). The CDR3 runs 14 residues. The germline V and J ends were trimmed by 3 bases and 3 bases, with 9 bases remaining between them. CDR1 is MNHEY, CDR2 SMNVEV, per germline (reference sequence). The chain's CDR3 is CASSLQGYYNEQFF. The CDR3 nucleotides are TGTGCCAGCAGTTTGCAGGGATACTACAATGAGCAGTTCTTC.

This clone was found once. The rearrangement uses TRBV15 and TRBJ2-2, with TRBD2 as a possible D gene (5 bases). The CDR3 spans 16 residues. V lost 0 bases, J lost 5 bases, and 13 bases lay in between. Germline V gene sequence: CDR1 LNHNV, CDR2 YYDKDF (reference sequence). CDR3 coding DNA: TGTGCCACCAGCAGAGAATTCTCTACTAGGACCGGGGAGCTGTTTTTT. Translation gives CATSREFSTRTGELFF. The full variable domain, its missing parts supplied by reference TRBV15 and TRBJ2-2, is DAMVIQNPRYQVTQFGKPVTLSCSQTLNHNVMYWYQQKSSQAPKLLFHYYDKDFNNEADTPDNFQSRRPNTSFCFLDIRSPGLGDTAMYLCATSREFSTRTGELFFGEGSRLTVL.

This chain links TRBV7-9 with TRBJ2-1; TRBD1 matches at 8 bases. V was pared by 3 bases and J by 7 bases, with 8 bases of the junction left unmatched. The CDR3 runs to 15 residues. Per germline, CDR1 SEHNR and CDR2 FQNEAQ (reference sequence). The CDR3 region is CASSFTRTGRNEQFF. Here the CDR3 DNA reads TGTGCCAGCAGCTTCACCAGGACAGGGCGGAATGAGCAGTTCTTC. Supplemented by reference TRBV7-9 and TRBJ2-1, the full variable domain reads DTGVSQNPRHKITKRGQNVTFRCDPISEHNRLYWYRQTLGQGPEFLTYFQNEAQLEKSRLLSDRFSAERPKGSFSTLEIQRTEQGDSAMYLCASSFTRTGRNEQFFGPGTRLTVL.

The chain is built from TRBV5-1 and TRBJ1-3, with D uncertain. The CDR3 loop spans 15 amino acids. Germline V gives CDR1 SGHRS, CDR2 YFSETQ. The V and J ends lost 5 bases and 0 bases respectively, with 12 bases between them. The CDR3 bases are TGCGCCAGCAGACTAGACCCACGCTCTGGAAACACCATATATTTT. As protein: CASRLDPRSGNTIYF.

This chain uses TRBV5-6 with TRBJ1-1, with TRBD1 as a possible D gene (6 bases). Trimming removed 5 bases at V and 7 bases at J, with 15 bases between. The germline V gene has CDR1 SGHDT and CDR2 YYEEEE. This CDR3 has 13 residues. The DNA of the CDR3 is TGTGCCAGCAGTCAAGGACAGAAGGATGAAGCTTTCTTT. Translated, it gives CASSQGQKDEAFF. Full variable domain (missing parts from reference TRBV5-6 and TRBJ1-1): DAGVTQSPTHLIKTRGQQVTLRCSPKSGHDTVSWYQQALGQGPQFIFQYYEEEERQRGNFPDRFSGHQFPNYSSELNVNALLLGDSALYLCASSQGQKDEAFFGQGTRLTVV.